The 4 T cell receptor beta chains presented below share a single source sample, sequenced in a study of T cell responses to AZD1222 COVID-19 vaccine. Only in-frame clones appear in the TCRdb table, and some are missing; sequencing was by immunoSEQ multiplex PCR. The data contain some 280,000 clones, about 94% of them seen just once; the ten biggest clones take up around 0.57%. The sample here was peripheral blood, taken 28 days after the second AZD1222 dose. These receptors were obtained from an adult who received the AZD1222 COVID-19 vaccine.

This chain uses TRBV10-3 with TRBJ1-5, with unresolved D. Germline CDR1 and CDR2: ENHRY and SYGVKD. There are 14 residues in the CDR3. Trimming shortened V by 6 bases and J by 0 bases, and 9 bases separated the two germline ends. The CDR3 DNA is TGTGCCATCAGCCCAGGCGATAGCAATCAGCCCCAGCATTTT. Translation: CAISPGDSNQPQHF.

Worth noting for this clone: The same CDR3 can be traced to other DNA sequences in this sample. J is TRBJ1-6 and V is TRBV28; D gene unclear. CDR3 length: 14 amino acids. V lost 4 bases, J lost 7 bases, and 11 bases lay in between. Germline-derived CDR1 and CDR2 are MDHEN and SYDVKM. The CDR3 nucleotides are TGTGCCAGCAGTTCCCCCTCGGGGAATTCACCCCTCCACTTT. Its translation is CASSSPSGNSPLHF.

CDR3 DNA: TGCGCCAGCAGCTTGCTCGGGACTAGCGAAGAGACCCAGTACTTC. This translates into CASSLLGTSEETQYF. This chain uses TRBV5-1 with TRBJ2-5; 10 positions agree with TRBD2. This CDR3 region has 15 residues. Trimming cost V 1 base and J 3 bases; bases outside gene matches: 3. Germline loops: CDR1 SGHRS, CDR2 YFSETQ.

This clone was picked up a small number of times. The chain links TRBV18 to TRBJ2-2, with D possibly TRBD1 on 6 matching bases. CDR1 KGHSH and CDR2 LQKENI come from the germline V gene. The V end was cut by 1 base, the J end by 2 bases, with 11 bases between. The CDR3 covers 16 residues. The CDR3 nucleotides are TGTGCCAGCTCACCACGGCGACAGGATAACACCGGGGAGCTGTTTTTT. This translates into CASSPRRQDNTGELFF.